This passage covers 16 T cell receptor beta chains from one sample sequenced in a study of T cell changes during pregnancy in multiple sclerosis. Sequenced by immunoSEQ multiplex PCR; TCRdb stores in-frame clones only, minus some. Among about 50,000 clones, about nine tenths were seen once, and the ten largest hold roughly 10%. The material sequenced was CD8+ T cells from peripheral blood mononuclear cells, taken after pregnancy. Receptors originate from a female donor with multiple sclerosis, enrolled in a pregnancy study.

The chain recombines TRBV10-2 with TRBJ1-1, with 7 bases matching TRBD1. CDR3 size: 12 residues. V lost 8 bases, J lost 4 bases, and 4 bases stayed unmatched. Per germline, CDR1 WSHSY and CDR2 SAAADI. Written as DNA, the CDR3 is TGCGCCAGCGGGGCAGGGGGCACTGAAGCTTTCTTT. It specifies CASGAGGTEAFF.

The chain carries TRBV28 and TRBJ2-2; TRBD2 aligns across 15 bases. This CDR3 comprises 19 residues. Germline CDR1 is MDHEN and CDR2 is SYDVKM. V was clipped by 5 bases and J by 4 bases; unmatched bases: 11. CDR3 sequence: CASSGPGTSGGLFTGELFF. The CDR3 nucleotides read TGTGCCAGCAGTGGTCCCGGGACTAGCGGGGGGCTCTTCACCGGGGAGCTGTTTTTT.

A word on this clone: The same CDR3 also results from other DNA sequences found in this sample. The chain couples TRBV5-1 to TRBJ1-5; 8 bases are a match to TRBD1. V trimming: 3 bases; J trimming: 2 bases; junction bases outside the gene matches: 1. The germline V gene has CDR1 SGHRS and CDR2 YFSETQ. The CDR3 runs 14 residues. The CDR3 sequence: CASSWGQGNQPQHF. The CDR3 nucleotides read TGCGCCAGCAGCTGGGGACAGGGCAATCAGCCCCAGCATTTT. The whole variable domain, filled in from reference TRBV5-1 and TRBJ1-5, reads KAGVTQTPRYLIKTRGQQVTLSCSPISGHRSVSWYQQTPGQGLQFLFEYFSETQRNKGNFPGRFSGRQFSNSRSEMNVSTLELGDSALYLCASSWGQGNQPQHFGDGTRLSIL.

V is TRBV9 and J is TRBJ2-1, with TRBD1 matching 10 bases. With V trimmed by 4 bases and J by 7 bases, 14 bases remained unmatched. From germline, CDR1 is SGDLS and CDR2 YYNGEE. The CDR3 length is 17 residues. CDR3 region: CASSNPEDRGWVNEQFF. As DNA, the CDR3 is TGTGCCAGCAGCAACCCCGAGGACAGGGGGTGGGTAAATGAGCAGTTCTTC. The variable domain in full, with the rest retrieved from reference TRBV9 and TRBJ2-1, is DSGVTQTPKHLITATGQRVTLRCSPRSGDLSVYWYQQSLDQGLQFLIQYYNGEERAKGNILERFSAQQFPDLHSELNLSSLELGDSALYFCASSNPEDRGWVNEQFFGPGTRLTVL.

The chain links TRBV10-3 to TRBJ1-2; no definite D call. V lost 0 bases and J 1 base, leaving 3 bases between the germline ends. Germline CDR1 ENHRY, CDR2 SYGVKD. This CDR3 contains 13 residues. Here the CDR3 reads CAISESVNYGYTF. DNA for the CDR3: TGTGCCATCAGTGAGTCCGTTAACTATGGCTACACCTTC.

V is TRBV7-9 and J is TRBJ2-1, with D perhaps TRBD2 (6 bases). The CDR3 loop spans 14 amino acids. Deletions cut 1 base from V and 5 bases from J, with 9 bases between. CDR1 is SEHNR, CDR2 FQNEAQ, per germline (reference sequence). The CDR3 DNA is TGTGCCAGCAGCTTAGGTCCTAGCGACAATGAGCAGTTCTTC. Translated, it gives CASSLGPSDNEQFF.

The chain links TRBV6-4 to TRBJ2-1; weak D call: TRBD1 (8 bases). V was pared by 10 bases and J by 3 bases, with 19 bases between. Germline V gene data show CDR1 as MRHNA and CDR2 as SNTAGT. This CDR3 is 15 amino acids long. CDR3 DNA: TGTGCCACCGCTAAACAGGGGGGGGACTACAATGAGCAGTTCTTC. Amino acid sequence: CATAKQGGDYNEQFF.

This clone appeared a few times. The CDR3 region is CAARQGGTEAFF. The CDR3 nucleotides are TGTGCCGCCCGACAGGGGGGCACTGAAGCTTTCTTT. The chain is built from TRBV19 and TRBJ1-1, with 9 bases that match TRBD1. Germline V lookup: CDR1 LNHDA, CDR2 SQIVND (reference sequence). This CDR3 contains 12 residues. Trimming at V came to 11 bases and at J to 4 bases, leaving 5 bases not matched to a gene.

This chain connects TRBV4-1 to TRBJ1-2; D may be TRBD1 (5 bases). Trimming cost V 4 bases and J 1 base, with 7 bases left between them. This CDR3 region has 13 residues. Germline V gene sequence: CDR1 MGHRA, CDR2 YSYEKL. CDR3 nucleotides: TGCGCCAGCAGCCCGACAGTTAACTATGGCTACACCTTC. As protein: CASSPTVNYGYTF.

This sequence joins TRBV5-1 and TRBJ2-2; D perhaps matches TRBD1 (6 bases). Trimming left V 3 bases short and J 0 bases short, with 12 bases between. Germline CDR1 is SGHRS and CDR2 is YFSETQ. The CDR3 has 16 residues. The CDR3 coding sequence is TGCGCCAGCAGCTGGAACAGGGCGGCGAACACCGGGGAGCTGTTTTTT. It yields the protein CASSWNRAANTGELFF.

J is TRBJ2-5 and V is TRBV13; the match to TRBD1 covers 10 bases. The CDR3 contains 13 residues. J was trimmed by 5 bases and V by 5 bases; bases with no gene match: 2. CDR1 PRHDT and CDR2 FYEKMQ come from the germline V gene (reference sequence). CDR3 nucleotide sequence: TGTGCCAGCAGCGACAGGGGGCTGGAGACCCAGTACTTC. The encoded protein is CASSDRGLETQYF. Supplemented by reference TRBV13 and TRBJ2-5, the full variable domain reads AAGVIQSPRHLIKEKRETATLKCYPIPRHDTVYWYQQGPGQDPQFLISFYEKMQSDKGSIPDRFSAQQFSDYHSELNMSSLELGDSALYFCASSDRGLETQYFGPGTRLLVL.

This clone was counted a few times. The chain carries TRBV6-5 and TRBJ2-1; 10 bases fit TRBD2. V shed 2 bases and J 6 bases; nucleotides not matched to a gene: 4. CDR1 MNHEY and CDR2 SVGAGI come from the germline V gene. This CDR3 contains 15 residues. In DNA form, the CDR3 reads TGTGCCAGCAGTTACGAGGCTAGCGGGGGCAATGAGCAGTTCTTC. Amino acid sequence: CASSYEASGGNEQFF.

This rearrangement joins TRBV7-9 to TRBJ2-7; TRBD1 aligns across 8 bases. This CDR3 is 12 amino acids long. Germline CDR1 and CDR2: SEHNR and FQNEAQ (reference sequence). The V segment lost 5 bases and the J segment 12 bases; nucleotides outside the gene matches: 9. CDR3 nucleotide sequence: TGTGCCAGCAGCCTTGGGACAGGTCATGGGTACTTC. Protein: CASSLGTGHGYF.

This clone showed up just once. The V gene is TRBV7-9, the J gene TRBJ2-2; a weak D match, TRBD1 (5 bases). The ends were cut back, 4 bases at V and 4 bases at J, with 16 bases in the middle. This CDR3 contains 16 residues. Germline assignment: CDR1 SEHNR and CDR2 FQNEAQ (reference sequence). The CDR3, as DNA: TGTGCCAGCAGCTCTCCCCAGGGTTTCCCCACCGGGGAGCTGTTTTTT. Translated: CASSSPQGFPTGELFF.

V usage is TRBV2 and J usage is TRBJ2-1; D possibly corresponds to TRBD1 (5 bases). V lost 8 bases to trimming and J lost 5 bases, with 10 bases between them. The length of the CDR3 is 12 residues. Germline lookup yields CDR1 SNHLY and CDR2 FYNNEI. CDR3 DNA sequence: TGTGCCAGCTCGGCAGGGCACAATGAGCAGTTCTTC. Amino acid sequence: CASSAGHNEQFF.

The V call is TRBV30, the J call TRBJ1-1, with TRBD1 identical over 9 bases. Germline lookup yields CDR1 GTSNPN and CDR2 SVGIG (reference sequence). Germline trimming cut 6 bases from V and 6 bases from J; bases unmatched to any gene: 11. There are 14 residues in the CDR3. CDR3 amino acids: CACHYRGRKPEAFF. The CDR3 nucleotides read TGTGCCTGCCACTACAGGGGGCGCAAACCTGAAGCTTTCTTT. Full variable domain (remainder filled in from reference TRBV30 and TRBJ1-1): SQTIHQWPATLVQPVGSPLSLECTVEGTSNPNLYWYRQAAGRGLQLLFYSVGIGQISSEVPQNLSASRPQDRQFILSSKKLLLSDSGFYLCACHYRGRKPEAFFGQGTRLTVV.